This T cell receptor beta chain emerged from a study of blood T cell repertoires in COVID-19. Overall study context: From T cells, B-cell-depleted T cells, or PBMCs came the material, which was cDNA or gDNA.

In the study's own analysis: Quantification of nucleated cells was approximated via reference gene primer amplification. TCRdb keeps only in-frame clones here, not all; method: immunoSEQ multiplex PCR. The D gene and trimming were derived from the DNA, and the V and J assignments and clone size from that table. The sample lists about 300,000 clones, 85% to 90% occurring once. Sequenced input: PBMCs or T cells enriched from blood (not recorded which). The clonotype originates from a young woman with acute COVID-19.

CDR3 amino acids: CASSDPGQVPYF. In DNA form, the CDR3 reads TGTGCCAGCAGCGACCCAGGACAGGTCCCGTACTTC. The V and J genes are TRBV6-2 or TRBV6-3 and TRBJ2-4, with 7 nucleotides matching TRBD1. The germline CDR1 and CDR2 sequences are MNHEY and SVGEGT. The V segment lost 6 bases and the J segment 15 bases; nucleotides outside the gene matches: 11. The CDR3 has 12 residues.